A single sample gave rise to the 2 T cell receptor beta chains below, sequenced in a study of blood T cell repertoires in COVID-19 (dated by TCRdb to the early 2020s). Library prep was done by the immunoSEQ multiplex PCR assay. TCRdb mirrors the immuneACCESS table, restricted to in-frame sequences. Some clones are absent from its copies; in checked studies, under half trace to an unresolved V gene, and the reason for the others is unknown. This sample has about 250,000 clones in its table, and roughly 91% of those were observed once. Of the sample, 4% falls within the top ten clones. The sample taken for sequencing was PBMCs or T cells enriched from blood (not recorded which). These receptors were taken from a woman aged 25-40 years with acute COVID-19.

In its sample, this clone was seen once. The junction shows a germline mismatch at one end, possibly a read error. CDR3 in DNA: TGTGCCAGCAGAGGGGGAGGGATTATCGTCTTC. This encodes CASRGGGIIVF. The rearrangement links TRBV11-3 to TRBJ1-2; tentatively, D is TRBD1 (6 bases). The CDR3 loop spans 11 amino acids. Germline CDR1 and CDR2: SGHNT and YENEEA.

The rearrangement links TRBV5-1 to TRBJ1-1; weak D call: TRBD1 (6 bases). Looked up from germline, CDR1 is SGHRS and CDR2 is YFSETQ. There are 15 residues in the CDR3. With 0 bases removed from V and 5 bases from J, the gap between germline ends came to 14 bases. The CDR3 region has the DNA TGCGCCAGCAGCTTGGGCCCCGACAGGCTAACTGAAGCTTTCTTT. Its translation is CASSLGPDRLTEAFF. The full variable domain, its missing parts supplied by reference TRBV5-1 and TRBJ1-1, is KAGVTQTPRYLIKTRGQQVTLSCSPISGHRSVSWYQQTPGQGLQFLFEYFSETQRNKGNFPGRFSGRQFSNSRSEMNVSTLELGDSALYLCASSLGPDRLTEAFFGQGTRLTVV.